The present T cell receptor (beta chain) was sequenced within a study of T and B cells in COVID-19 patients. CDR1 is SQVTM and CDR2 is ANQGSEA in the germline V gene. The ends lost 4 bases at V and 9 bases at J; junction bases unmatched: 9. This CDR3 spans 15 amino acids. TRB was amplified from approximately 250-500 ng of blood genomic DNA. BIOMED2 TRB-A/B primer pools were used in multiplex TRB PCR. In TCRdb, the multiplex PCR reads were re-called with MiXCR into one record per CDR3 protein. The sample holds about 5,400 distinct CDR3 sequences, around 26% seen once. Sequences were obtained from blood. The receptor comes from a human donor with active COVID-19. The chain links TRBV29-1 to TRBJ2-1; 13 bases fit TRBD2. The CDR3 reads CSVGRGTSGTGEQFF. As DNA, the CDR3 is TGCAGCGTTGGCAGGGGGACTAGCGGGACGGGTGAGCAGTTCTTC.